Below are 10 T cell receptor beta chains sequenced from a single sample in a study of blood T cell repertoires in COVID-19. The protocol was immunoSEQ multiplex PCR, while the TCRdb copy is restricted to in-frame clones and leaves out a portion. The data contain approximately 470,000 clones, 87% of them seen just once; the ten biggest clones take up about 0.7%. The specimen was PBMCs or T cells enriched from blood (not recorded which). The receptors stem from a woman aged 18-29 years who had recovered from COVID-19.

This chain joins TRBV29-1 and TRBJ1-1; TRBD1 might be the D (6 bases). The germline V and J ends were trimmed by 5 bases and 1 base, with 11 bases remaining between them. The V gene's germline CDR1 is SQVTM and CDR2 ANQGSEA. The CDR3 length is 13 residues. The CDR3 DNA follows: TGCAGCGTTTTTGGCAGGGGGAACACTGAAGCTTTCTTT. Translation: CSVFGRGNTEAFF.

J is TRBJ1-6 and V is TRBV2; D possibly corresponds to TRBD1 (5 bases). V dropped 10 bases and J dropped 7 bases, with 14 bases sitting between them. In germline, CDR1 is SNHLY, CDR2 FYNNEI. The CDR3 loop spans 13 amino acids. The CDR3 DNA reads as TGTGCCACCCGACAGAATCCCAATTCACCCCTCCACTTT. Its translation: CATRQNPNSPLHF.

The chain uses TRBV5-1 and TRBJ1-1; D uncertain. Trimming took 0 bases from V and 1 from J, leaving 13 bases between them. The CDR3 sequence is 16 residues long. Germline V gene sequence: CDR1 SGHRS, CDR2 YFSETQ. The CDR3 DNA reads as TGCGCCAGCAGCTTGGTCGGGGTGGTTACGAACACTGAAGCTTTCTTT. Translation: CASSLVGVVTNTEAFF.

The J gene is TRBJ1-1, the V gene TRBV12-5, with TRBD1 matching 10 bases. With V trimmed by 5 bases and J by 4 bases, 4 bases remained unmatched. The CDR3 totals 14 residues. Per germline, CDR1 LGHNT and CDR2 FRNRAP. The CDR3 reads CASGPGQGRTEAFF. CDR3 coding DNA: TGTGCTAGTGGTCCGGGACAGGGGCGCACTGAAGCTTTCTTT.

This chain links TRBV7-8 with TRBJ1-5; D remains ambiguous. Germline V gene sequence: CDR1 SGHVS, CDR2 FQNEAQ. CDR3 length: 12 amino acids. The germline V and J ends were trimmed by 5 bases and 5 bases, with 7 bases remaining between them. For the CDR3, the DNA is TGTGCCAGCAGCCCGGGAGATCAGCCCCAGCATTTT. The encoded protein is CASSPGDQPQHF.

The chain uses TRBV6-5 and TRBJ2-3; maybe TRBD2 (5 bases). V was shortened by 4 bases and J by 8 bases, with 13 bases between the two germline ends. Germline V lookup: CDR1 MNHEY, CDR2 SVGAGI. This CDR3 region has 13 residues. The CDR3 is CASSLNKEATQYF. As DNA, the CDR3 is TGTGCCAGCAGTTTAAACAAGGAGGCTACGCAGTATTTT.

The chain recombines TRBV14 with TRBJ1-1, with D perhaps matching TRBD1 (6 bases). V lost 2 bases and J lost 11, with 24 bases in between. This CDR3 spans 16 amino acids. Germline CDR1 and CDR2: SGHDN and FVKESK. The chain's CDR3 is CASSQKASTGGLQAFF. CDR3 bases: TGTGCCAGCAGCCAAAAGGCCTCGACAGGAGGCCTCCAGGCTTTCTTT.

This clone was seen only once. The rearrangement uses TRBV5-6 and TRBJ2-7, with TRBD1 matching over 10 bases. In germline, CDR1 is SGHDT, CDR2 YYEEEE. V lost 7 bases and J lost 2; bases outside the gene matches: 9. This CDR3 is built from 15 residues. CDR3: CASATGQGKTYEQYF. The CDR3 region has the DNA TGTGCCAGCGCAACGGGACAGGGGAAGACCTACGAGCAGTACTTC.

The gene calls are TRBV5-1 and TRBJ1-1; TRBD1 matches at 11 bases. The junction had 7 bases not matched to a gene; V was cut back by 4 bases and J by 11 bases. CDR1 is SGHRS, CDR2 YFSETQ, per germline. This CDR3 is built from 13 residues. CDR3 loop: CASSLPGQGEAFF. The CDR3 region has the DNA TGCGCCAGCAGCCTCCCGGGACAGGGGGAGGCTTTCTTT.

The chain combines TRBV7-3 with TRBJ2-3; maybe TRBD1 (5 bases). Trimming left V 5 bases short and J 1 base short, with 13 bases between. The CDR3 runs to 15 residues. Per germline, CDR1 SGHTA and CDR2 FQGTGA. Here the CDR3 DNA reads TGTGCCAGCAGCCAGGGTGGCAGGGGCACAGATACGCAGTATTTT. It codes for CASSQGGRGTDTQYF. Full variable domain (missing parts from reference TRBV7-3 and TRBJ2-3): GAGVSQTPSNKVTEKGKYVELRCDPISGHTALYWYRQSLGQGPEFLIYFQGTGAADDSGLPNDRFFAVRPEGSVSTLKIQRTERGDSAVYLCASSQGGRGTDTQYFGPGTRLTVL.